The clone carrying this TCR beta chain was detected once. Its antigen is currently unknown. This sample was included in a study of cytomegalovirus exposure and HLA in healthy donors. Study-wide context: Per a later analysis, the roughly 690 first-cohort and 95 to 150 validation repertoires shared one platform. Regarding the study as a whole: As confirmed in vitro, a few CMV-associated chains were specific for CMV antigens. Most TCR sequences were seen very rarely across donors, but some public TCRs occurred in many. Clusters of TCRs from the first cohort tended to co-occur in the 95 to 150 validation repertoires (as a later analysis found).

Per the germline V gene, CDR1 is SGDLS and CDR2 is YYNGEE. This CDR3 contains 12 residues. The V and J ends lost 1 base and 5 bases respectively, with 6 bases between them. The method was immunoSEQ multiplex PCR; TCRdb's version includes in-frame clones alone and lacks a portion of them. This sample carries around 100,000 clones, about 95% of them seen once, and the ten largest clones take 0.85% to 0.95%. The chain employs TRBV9 and TRBJ2-5; no reliable D call. The TCR sequence derives from a woman aged 18-29 years in good health and CMV-seronegative. Sequenced input: PBMCs. The CDR3 sequence is CASSVSEETQYF. The DNA of the CDR3 is TGTGCCAGCAGCGTATCCGAGGAGACCCAGTACTTC. The entire variable domain, with the rest obtained from reference TRBV9 and TRBJ2-5, is as follows: DSGVTQTPKHLITATGQRVTLRCSPRSGDLSVYWYQQSLDQGLQFLIQYYNGEERAKGNILERFSAQQFPDLHSELNLSSLELGDSALYFCASSVSEETQYFGPGTRLLVL.